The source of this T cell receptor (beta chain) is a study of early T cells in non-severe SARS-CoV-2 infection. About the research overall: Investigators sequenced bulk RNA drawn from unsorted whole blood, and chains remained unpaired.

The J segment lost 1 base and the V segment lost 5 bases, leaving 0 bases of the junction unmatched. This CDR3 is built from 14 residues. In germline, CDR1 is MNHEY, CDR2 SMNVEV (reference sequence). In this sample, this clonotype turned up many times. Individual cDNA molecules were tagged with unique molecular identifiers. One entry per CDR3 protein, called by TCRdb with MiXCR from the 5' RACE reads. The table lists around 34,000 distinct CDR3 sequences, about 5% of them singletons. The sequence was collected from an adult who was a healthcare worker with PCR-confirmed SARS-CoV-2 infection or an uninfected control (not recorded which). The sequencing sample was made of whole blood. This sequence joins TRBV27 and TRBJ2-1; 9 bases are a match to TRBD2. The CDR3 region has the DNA TGTGCCAGCAGTCTAGCGGGGTCCTACAATGAGCAGTTCTTC. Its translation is CASSLAGSYNEQFF.